The 10 T cell receptor beta chains given below trace back to one sample, sequenced in a study of T-cell memory formation after mild COVID-19. TCRdb re-called the 5' RACE reads through MiXCR, storing one row per CDR3 protein. There are a few hundred thousand distinct CDR3 sequences in the sample; around 30% occur only once, and over 9.5% lies in the top ten. Sequencing was performed on PBMCs or a T cell subset sorted from them (not recorded which). All receptors come from an adult woman who had mild COVID-19 (a few samples of this study predate the infection). Cell type and time point are not known.

This clonotype appeared a few times. The gene calls are TRBV12-3 or TRBV12-4 and TRBJ2-7, with no clear D. V was cut by 5 bases and J by 4 bases, with 6 bases left in between. The CDR3 totals 11 residues. In DNA form, the CDR3 reads TGTGCCAGCAGTCCTCGATACGAGCAGTACTTC. Residues: CASSPRYEQYF.

This chain connects TRBV20-1 to TRBJ1-5, with D hard to call. The V gene's germline CDR1 is DFQATT and CDR2 SNEGSKA (reference sequence). The CDR3 is 16 residues long. Between the trimmed V and J ends, which lost 0 bases and 4 bases, there was a span of 16 bases. Here the CDR3 reads CSARDLPFALNQPQHF. In DNA, the CDR3 is TGCAGTGCTAGAGATCTCCCCTTCGCGCTAAATCAGCCCCAGCATTTT.

The chain links TRBV20-1 to TRBJ2-1, with D possibly being TRBD1 or TRBD2 (5 bases each). Germline-derived CDR1 and CDR2 are DFQATT and SNEGSKA (reference sequence). The CDR3 is 14 residues long. Trimming shortened V by 6 bases and J by 7 bases, and 19 bases separated the two germline ends. The chain's CDR3 is CSAAAYRGQNEQFF. The CDR3 nucleotides read TGCAGTGCAGCGGCGTATAGGGGCCAGAATGAGCAGTTCTTC.

V is TRBV7-9 and J is TRBJ2-2; no clear D. Germline V lookup: CDR1 SEHNR, CDR2 FQNEAQ (reference sequence). Trimming removed 6 bases from V and 6 bases from J, with 8 bases in between. This CDR3 has 12 residues. This chain's CDR3 is CASRTEAGELFF. The CDR3 DNA reads TGTGCCAGCAGGACCGAAGCCGGGGAGCTGTTTTTT. The full variable domain, completed using reference TRBV7-9 and TRBJ2-2, is DTGVSQNPRHKITKRGQNVTFRCDPISEHNRLYWYRQTLGQGPEFLTYFQNEAQLEKSRLLSDRFSAERPKGSFSTLEIQRTEQGDSAMYLCASRTEAGELFFGEGSRLTVL.

This clonotype occurred a few times. The rearrangement links TRBV18 to TRBJ2-1; 8 bases fit TRBD2. The CDR3 covers 16 residues. The trim removed 3 bases at V and 5 bases at J, leaving 9 bases unmatched. From germline, CDR1 is KGHSH and CDR2 LQKENI. The CDR3 nucleotides read TGTGCCAGCTCACCCCGATCCGGGGGGGACCACAATGAGCAGTTCTTC. Translated: CASSPRSGGDHNEQFF.

V is TRBV12-3 or TRBV12-4 and J is TRBJ1-1; D remains ambiguous. This CDR3 contains 13 residues. Deletions cut 2 bases from V and 1 base from J, with 5 bases between. CDR3 region: CASSLNSNTEAFF. CDR3 bases: TGTGCCAGCAGTTTAAATTCGAACACTGAAGCTTTCTTT.

This clonotype was detected a few times. The chain joins TRBV29-1 to TRBJ2-1; D is ambiguous. Germline V gene data show CDR1 as SQVTM and CDR2 as ANQGSEA. Trimming cost V 7 bases and J 5 bases, with 9 bases left between them. This CDR3 has 11 amino acids. Here the CDR3 DNA reads TGCAGCGGTGTTTGGGACAATGAGCAGTTCTTC. It codes for CSGVWDNEQFF.

The chain uses TRBV5-1 and TRBJ2-2, with D perhaps TRBD1 (5 bases). This CDR3 contains 16 residues. Germline V gene lookup returns CDR1 SGHRS and CDR2 YFSETQ. Trimming stripped 3 bases from V and 0 bases from J, with 12 bases between. The CDR3 nucleotides are TGCGCCAGCAGCTCAGGACACCTCGCGAACACCGGGGAGCTGTTTTTT. This gives the protein CASSSGHLANTGELFF.

The table lists this clonotype with many counts. Relative to the germline gene, one junction end is altered; a read error may explain this. V gene TRBV3-1 combines with J gene TRBJ1-1; unclear D gene. Germline V CDR1 and CDR2: LGHDT, YNNKEL (reference sequence). The CDR3 is 14 amino acids. For the CDR3, the DNA is TGTGCCAGCACCCAACGGGGTCCAAACACTGAAGCTTTCTTT. This gives the protein CASTQRGPNTEAFF.

The CDR3 bases are TGTGCCAGCAGTTACCCGAGGTCGGGCGGGCCTAGCCAGCAGTACTTC. Protein product: CASSYPRSGGPSQQYF. The V gene is TRBV6-5, the J gene TRBJ2-7, with D perhaps TRBD2 (5 bases). The V end was cut by 2 bases, the J end by 8 bases, with 22 bases between. The CDR3 consists of 16 residues. Looked up from germline, CDR1 is MNHEY and CDR2 is SVGAGI.